This T cell receptor beta chain was sequenced in a study of blood T cell repertoires in COVID-19. Across the whole study: The United States, Italy and Spain were the sources of the acute and convalescent COVID-19 samples. PBMCs, B-cell-depleted T cells, or T cells were the source of the cDNA or gDNA that made up the material.

Original analysis: Nucleated cell number was recorded as an estimate derived from reference gene primer amplification. Sequenced by immunoSEQ multiplex PCR; TCRdb stores in-frame clones only, minus some. V, J and clone size were drawn from that table, and D and trimming were deduced from the DNA. The data hold about 240,000 clones, with about 79% observed a single time. This clone has a single count. Trimming shortened V by 7 bases and J by 0 bases, and 11 bases separated the two germline ends. This CDR3 contains 14 residues. CDR1 is SNHLY and CDR2 is FYNNEI in the germline V gene. The source material was peripheral blood. The V gene is TRBV2, the J gene TRBJ2-3, with a tentative D call TRBD1 (6 bases). This sequence originates from an elderly woman with acute or convalescent COVID-19. The CDR3, as DNA: TGTGCCAGCAAAACGGACAGAAGCACAGATACGCAGTATTTT. It encodes CASKTDRSTDTQYF.